This T cell receptor beta chain is from a study of PD-L1 blockade in urothelial cancer. Overall study: The number of prior chemotherapy regimens per patient was 0 to 3. Blood gave a median about 150,000 T cells. Study-wide points: Where pretreatment blood TCR clonality fell below the median, better survival was predicted.

The diagnosis in patients was locally advanced or metastatic urothelial carcinoma. The V end lost 2 bases, the J end lost 5 bases, and 7 bases lay between the germline ends. This CDR3 contains 12 residues. CDR1 is MDHEN and CDR2 is SYDVKM in the germline V gene. Method: immunoSEQ multiplex PCR; TCRdb's copy keeps in-frame clones and lacks some. The profile shows some 97,000 clones, over 80% of them singletons. Turning to this clone: Its antigen remains unknown.

The sequence derives from a woman of 80 years or more with urothelial cancer. Sample: PBMCs, taken around atezolizumab (anti-PD-L1) treatment. The rearrangement uses TRBV28 and TRBJ2-7; no definite D call. The CDR3, as DNA: TGTGCCAGCAGTTTACTCCTAAACGAGCAGTACTTC. It encodes CASSLLLNEQYF.